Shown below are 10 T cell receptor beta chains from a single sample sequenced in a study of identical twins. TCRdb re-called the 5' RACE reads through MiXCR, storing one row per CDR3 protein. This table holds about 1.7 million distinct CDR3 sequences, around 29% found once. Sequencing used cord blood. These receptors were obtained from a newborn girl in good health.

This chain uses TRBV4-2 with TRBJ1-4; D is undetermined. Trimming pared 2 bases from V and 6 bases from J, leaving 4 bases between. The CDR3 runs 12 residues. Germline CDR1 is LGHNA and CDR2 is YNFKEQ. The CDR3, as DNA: TGTGCCAGCAGCCAACCTGATGAAAAACTGTTTTTT. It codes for CASSQPDEKLFF.

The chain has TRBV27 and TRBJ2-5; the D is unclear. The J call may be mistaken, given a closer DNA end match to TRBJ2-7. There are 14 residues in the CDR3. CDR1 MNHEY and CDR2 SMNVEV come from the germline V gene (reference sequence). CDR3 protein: CASSLSSGSSEQYF. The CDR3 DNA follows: TGTGCCAGCAGTTTATCGTCGGGTTCGAGCGAGCAGTACTTC.

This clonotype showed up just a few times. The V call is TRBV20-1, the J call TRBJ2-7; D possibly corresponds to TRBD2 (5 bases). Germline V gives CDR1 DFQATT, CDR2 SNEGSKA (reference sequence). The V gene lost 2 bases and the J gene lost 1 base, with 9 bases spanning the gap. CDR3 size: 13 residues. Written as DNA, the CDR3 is TGCAGTGCTAGATCGCTAGCTTCCTACGAGCAGTACTTC. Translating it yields CSARSLASYEQYF.

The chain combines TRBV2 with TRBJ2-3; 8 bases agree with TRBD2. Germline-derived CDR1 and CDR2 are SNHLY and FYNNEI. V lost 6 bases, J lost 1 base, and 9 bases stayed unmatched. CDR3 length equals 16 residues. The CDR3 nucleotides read TGTGCCAGCAGCCCGGGACTAGAGGCCGGCACAGATACGCAGTATTTT. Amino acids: CASSPGLEAGTDTQYF.

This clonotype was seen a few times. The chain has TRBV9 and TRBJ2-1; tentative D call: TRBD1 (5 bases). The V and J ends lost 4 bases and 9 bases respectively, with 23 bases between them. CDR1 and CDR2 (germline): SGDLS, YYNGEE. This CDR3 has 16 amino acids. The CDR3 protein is CASSPGLGGRLGEQFF. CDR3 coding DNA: TGTGCCAGCAGCCCAGGGTTGGGCGGACGATTGGGTGAGCAGTTCTTC.

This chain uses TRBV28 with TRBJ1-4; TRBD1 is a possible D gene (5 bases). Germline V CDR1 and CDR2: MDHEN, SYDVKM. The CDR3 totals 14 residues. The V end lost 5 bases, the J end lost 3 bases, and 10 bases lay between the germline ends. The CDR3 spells CASSTRQPNEKLFF. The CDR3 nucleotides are TGTGCCAGCAGTACACGACAGCCTAATGAAAAACTGTTTTTT.

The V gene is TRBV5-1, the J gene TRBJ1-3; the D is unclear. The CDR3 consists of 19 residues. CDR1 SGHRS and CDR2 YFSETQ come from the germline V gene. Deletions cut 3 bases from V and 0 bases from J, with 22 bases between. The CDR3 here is CASSSAVRSGSRSGNTIYF. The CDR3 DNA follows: TGCGCCAGCAGCTCTGCAGTAAGGTCCGGGTCCCGCTCTGGAAACACCATATATTTT.

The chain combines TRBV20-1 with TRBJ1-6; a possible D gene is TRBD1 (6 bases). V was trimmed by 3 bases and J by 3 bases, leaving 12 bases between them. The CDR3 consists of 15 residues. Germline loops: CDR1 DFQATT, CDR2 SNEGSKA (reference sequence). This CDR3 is CSASPSGDYNSPLHF. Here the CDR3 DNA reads TGCAGTGCTAGCCCGTCAGGGGACTATAATTCACCCCTCCACTTT.

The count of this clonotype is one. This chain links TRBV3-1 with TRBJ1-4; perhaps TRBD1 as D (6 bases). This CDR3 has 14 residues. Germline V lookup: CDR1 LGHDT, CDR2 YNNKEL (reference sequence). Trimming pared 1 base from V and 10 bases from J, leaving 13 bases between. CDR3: CASSQVGGPGKLFF. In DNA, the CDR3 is TGTGCCAGCAGCCAAGTGGGGGGGCCTGGAAAACTGTTTTTT.

Here the CDR3 reads CASSFTREETQYF. The CDR3 DNA reads as TGCGCCAGCAGCTTCACTAGGGAGGAGACCCAGTACTTC. The chain carries TRBV5-1 and TRBJ2-5; a possible D gene is TRBD2 (5 bases). The CDR3 length is 13 residues. V was clipped by 2 bases and J by 5 bases, with 10 bases between them. Germline CDR1 is SGHRS and CDR2 is YFSETQ.